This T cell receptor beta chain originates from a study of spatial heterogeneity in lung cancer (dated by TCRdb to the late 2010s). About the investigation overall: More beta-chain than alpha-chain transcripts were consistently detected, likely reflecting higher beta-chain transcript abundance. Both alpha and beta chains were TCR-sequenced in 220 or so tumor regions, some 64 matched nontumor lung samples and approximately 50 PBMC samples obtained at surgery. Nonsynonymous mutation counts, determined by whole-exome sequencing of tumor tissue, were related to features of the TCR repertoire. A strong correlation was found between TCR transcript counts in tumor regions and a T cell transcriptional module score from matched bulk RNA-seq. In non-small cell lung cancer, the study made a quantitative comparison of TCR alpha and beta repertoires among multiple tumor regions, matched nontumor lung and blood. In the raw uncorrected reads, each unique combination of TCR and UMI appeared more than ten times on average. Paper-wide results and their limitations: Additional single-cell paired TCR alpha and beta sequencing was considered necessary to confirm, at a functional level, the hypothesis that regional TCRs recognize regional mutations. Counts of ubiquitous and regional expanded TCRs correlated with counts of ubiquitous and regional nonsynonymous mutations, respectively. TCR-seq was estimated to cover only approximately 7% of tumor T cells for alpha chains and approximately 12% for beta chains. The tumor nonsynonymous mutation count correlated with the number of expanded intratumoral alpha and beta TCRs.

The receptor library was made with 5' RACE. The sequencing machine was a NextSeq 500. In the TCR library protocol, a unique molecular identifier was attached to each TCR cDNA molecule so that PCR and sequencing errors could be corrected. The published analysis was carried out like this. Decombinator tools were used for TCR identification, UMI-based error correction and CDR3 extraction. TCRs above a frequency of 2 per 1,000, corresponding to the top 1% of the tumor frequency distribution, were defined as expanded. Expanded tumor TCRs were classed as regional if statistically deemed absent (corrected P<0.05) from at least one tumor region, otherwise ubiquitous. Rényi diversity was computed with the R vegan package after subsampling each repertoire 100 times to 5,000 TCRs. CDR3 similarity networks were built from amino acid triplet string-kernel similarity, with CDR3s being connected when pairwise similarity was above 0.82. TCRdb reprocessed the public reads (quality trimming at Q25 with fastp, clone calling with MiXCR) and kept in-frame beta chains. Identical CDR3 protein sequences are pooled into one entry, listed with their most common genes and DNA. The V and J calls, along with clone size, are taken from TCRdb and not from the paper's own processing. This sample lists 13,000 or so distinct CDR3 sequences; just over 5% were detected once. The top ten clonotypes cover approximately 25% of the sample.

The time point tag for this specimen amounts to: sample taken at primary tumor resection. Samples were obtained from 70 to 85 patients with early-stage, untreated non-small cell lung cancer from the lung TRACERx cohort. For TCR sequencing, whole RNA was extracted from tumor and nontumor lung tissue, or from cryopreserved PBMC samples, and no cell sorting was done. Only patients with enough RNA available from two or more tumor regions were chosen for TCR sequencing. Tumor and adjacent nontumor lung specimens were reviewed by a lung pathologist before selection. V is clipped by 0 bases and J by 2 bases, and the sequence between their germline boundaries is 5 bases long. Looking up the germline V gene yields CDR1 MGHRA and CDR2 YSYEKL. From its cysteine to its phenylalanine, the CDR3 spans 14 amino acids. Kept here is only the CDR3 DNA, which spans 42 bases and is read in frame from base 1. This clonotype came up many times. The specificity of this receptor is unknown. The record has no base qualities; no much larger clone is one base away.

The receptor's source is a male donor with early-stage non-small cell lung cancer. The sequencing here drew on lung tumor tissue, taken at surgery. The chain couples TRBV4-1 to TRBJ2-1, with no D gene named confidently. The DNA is TGCGCCAGCAGCCAAGATGCCACCTACAATGAGCAGTTCTTC. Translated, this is CASSQDATYNEQFF.